This T cell receptor (beta chain) is drawn from a study of T cell responses to AZD1222 COVID-19 vaccine (dated by TCRdb to the early 2020s). At the level of the whole study: AZD1222 recipients given second doses at about 4 weeks or at about 12 weeks were pooled, since spike-specific TCR depth and breadth were not found to differ between the two schedules. Trial participants were enrolled by age into subgroups of 18-55, 56-69 and 70-plus years, and about 150, 27 and 61 TCR-sequenced participants, respectively, were included in these subgroups. TCR sequencing was performed for roughly 250 trial participants, of whom roughly 200 were given two doses of AZD1222 and about 25 were given two doses of MenACWY control vaccine. General findings and caveats noted by the study authors: The 56-69-year group was small, and its depth increase did not reach significance, likely because of low power. Nearly half of unique spike-specific TCRs reportedly recognized epitopes outside regions mutated in the B.1.351 and B.1.1.7 variants. After two AZD1222 doses, spike-specific TCR breadth and depth were significantly higher than at day 0 and than in MenACWY recipients. Because no samples from the day 14 peak response were available, repertoires could be characterized only after the peak T cell response. Conclusions about previously exposed vaccinees were limited because only six AZD1222 recipients were SARS-CoV-2 seropositive at baseline. Participants were mostly white British, with more females than males. The authors suggested clonal diversity may have been underestimated. The whole spike protein was spanned by vaccine-associated CD4 TCRs, and dominant responses were seen in regions 160-218 and 743-854.

The CDR3 regions of human TCRbeta chains were analyzed by immunosequencing. The authors processed their data as follows. TCRs in the repertoires were compared against a reference library of SARS-CoV-2-specific TCRs that had been generated with the MIRA antigen-specificity platform. Breadth was defined as the fraction of unique TCRs that were SARS-CoV-2-associated, and depth was defined as the fraction of total T cells that were SARS-CoV-2-associated. Using the MIRA data, each spike-specific TCR was mapped to the spike region that the TCR reacts to and placed in a CD4 or CD8 class. Log10-transformed breadth and depth values were compared by one-way ANOVA with Sidak's multiple comparisons tests. TCRdb took over this immuneACCESS table, retaining in-frame rearrangements with V and J assigned. Such tables are incomplete; in checked studies, under half of the missing clones stem from an unresolved V gene, and the remainder is unexplained. The V and J calls and clone size are taken from that table; D and trimming were inferred from the DNA. A total of approximately 99,000 clones appear in this sample, roughly 84% of them only once. About 3.5% of the sample comes from the top ten.

This specimen's time point label, per the study, means: baseline before first vaccination. The vaccinee samples were drawn from two UK trials, COV001 and COV002, one of which was a single-blind randomized controlled phase 2/3 trial testing AZD1222 (ChAdOx1 nCoV-19) in healthy adults. For TCRbeta chain sequencing, PBMC samples were collected from trial participants at day 0 and at day 28 after the second dose. Reading the germline V gene gives CDR1 MDHEN and CDR2 SYDVKM. The CDR3 measures 17 amino acids from cysteine to phenylalanine. Only the CDR3 DNA is retained, 51 bases long and in frame from the first base. V is cut back by 2 bases and J by 10 bases, with 19 bases in the junction unmatched. Concerning this clone: Its antigen is unknown. It has no much larger one-base neighbor in the sample; base qualities were not kept.

This specimen was peripheral blood, taken on day 0 of AZD1222 vaccination. This receptor was identified in an adult in good health. This sequence uses TRBV28 and TRBJ1-1; the central 7 bases match TRBD1. The CDR3 protein is CASSLDSGVGQGGTAFF. Read as DNA, the sequence is TGTGCCAGCAGTTTAGATTCTGGGGTGGGGCAGGGGGGAACAGCTTTCTTT.